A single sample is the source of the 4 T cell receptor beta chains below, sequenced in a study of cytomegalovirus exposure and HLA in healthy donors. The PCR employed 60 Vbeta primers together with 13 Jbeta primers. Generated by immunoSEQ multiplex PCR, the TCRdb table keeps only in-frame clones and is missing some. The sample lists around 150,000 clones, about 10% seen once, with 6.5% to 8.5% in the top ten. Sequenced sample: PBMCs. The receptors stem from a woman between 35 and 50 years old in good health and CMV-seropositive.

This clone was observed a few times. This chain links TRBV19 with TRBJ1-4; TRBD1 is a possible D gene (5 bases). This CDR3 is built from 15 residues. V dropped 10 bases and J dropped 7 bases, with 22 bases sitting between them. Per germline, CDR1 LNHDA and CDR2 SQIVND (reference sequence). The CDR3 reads CATSIGGSASEKLFF. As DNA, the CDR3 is TGTGCCACCTCCATCGGGGGGAGCGCGTCTGAAAAACTGTTTTTT.

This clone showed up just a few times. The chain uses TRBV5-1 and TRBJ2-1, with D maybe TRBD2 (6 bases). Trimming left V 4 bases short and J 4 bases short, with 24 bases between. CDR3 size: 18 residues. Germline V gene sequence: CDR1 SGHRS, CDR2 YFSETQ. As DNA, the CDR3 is TGCGCCAGCAGCCAGGCGGGCGGGCTAGCGAGAACTTACAATGAGCAGTTCTTC. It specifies CASSQAGGLARTYNEQFF.

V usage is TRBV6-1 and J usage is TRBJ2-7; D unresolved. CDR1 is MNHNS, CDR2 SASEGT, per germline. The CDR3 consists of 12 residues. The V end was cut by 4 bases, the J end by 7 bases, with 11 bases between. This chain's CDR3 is CASSGSLWEQYF. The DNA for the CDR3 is TGTGCCAGCAGTGGTAGCCTATGGGAGCAGTACTTC.

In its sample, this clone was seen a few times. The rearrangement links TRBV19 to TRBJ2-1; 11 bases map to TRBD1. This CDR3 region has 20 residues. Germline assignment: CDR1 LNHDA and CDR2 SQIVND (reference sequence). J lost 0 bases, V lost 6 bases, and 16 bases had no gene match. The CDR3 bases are TGTGCCAGTAGCCTGGGGGGACAGGGGGATATCTCGAGCTCCTACAATGAGCAGTTCTTC. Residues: CASSLGGQGDISSSYNEQFF. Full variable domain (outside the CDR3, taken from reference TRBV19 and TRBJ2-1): DGGITQSPKYLFRKEGQNVTLSCEQNLNHDAMYWYRQDPGQGLRLIYYSQIVNDFQKGDIAEGYSVSREKKESFPLTVTSAQKNPTAFYLCASSLGGQGDISSSYNEQFFGPGTRLTVL.